Listed below are T cell receptor beta chains from one sample, sequenced in a study of CD8+ T cells in alopecia areata. Measured with immunoSEQ multiplex PCR; TCRdb has only the in-frame clones, and not every one. The table includes about 200,000 clones, 50% to 60% detected once. The material sequenced was CD4+ T cells sorted from blood, taken at week 4, from a patient treated with tofacitinib. These receptors all stem from a human donor with alopecia areata. Both conserved end residues are part of each CDR3. D genes are given only for firm matches. Expanded clones get a size class; other rows say once, few or many, or leave the size out.

V	size	J	D	CDR3	DNA
TRBV5-1	-	TRBJ2-5	TRBD1	CASSLAVRDREETQYF	TGCGCCAGCAGCTTGGCGGTGCGGGACAGGGAAGAGACCCAGTACTTC
TRBV5-4	-	TRBJ2-2	TRBD1	CASSPGAGGFGELFF	TGTGCCAGCAGCCCCGGGGCAGGGGGCTTCGGGGAGCTGTTTTTT
TRBV5-4	-	TRBJ1-1	-	CASSPGLNTEAFF	TGTGCCAGCAGCCCCGGATTGAACACTGAAGCTTTCTTT
TRBV7-2	-	TRBJ1-2	TRBD1	CASSPQGGPFEYGYTF	TGTGCCAGCTCCCCCCAGGGGGGCCCCTTTGAATATGGCTACACCTTC
TRBV30	once	TRBJ1-3	-	CAWSILGGASGNTIYF	TGTGCCTGGAGTATCCTCGGGGGGGCCTCTGGAAACACCATATATTTT
TRBV10-3	few	TRBJ1-5	TRBD1	CAISDRGLSNQPQHF	TGTGCCATCAGTGACAGGGGGCTGAGCAATCAGCCCCAGCATTTT
TRBV7-2	-	TRBJ2-3	-	CASSGTGNRPTDTQYF	TGTGCCAGCAGTGGAACGGGGAATAGGCCCACAGATACGCAGTATTTT
TRBV27	-	TRBJ1-5	-	CASSFVYGQPQHF	TGTGCCAGCAGTTTCGTATATGGGCAGCCCCAGCATTTT
TRBV9	few	TRBJ1-1	TRBD1	CASSVGQGDTEAFF	TGTGCCAGCAGCGTAGGACAGGGGGACACTGAAGCTTTCTTT
TRBV7-9	-	TRBJ1-6	-	CASRRASSSPLHF	TGTGCCAGCCGTCGAGCATCGAGTTCACCCCTCCACTTT
TRBV29-1	-	TRBJ2-3	TRBD2	CSVERGITDTQYF	TGCAGCGTGGAGCGGGGAATCACAGATACGCAGTATTTT
TRBV5-1	-	TRBJ2-3	TRBD1	CASSSFGQGVSTDTQYF	TGCGCCAGCAGCTCTTTCGGACAGGGGGTTAGCACAGATACGCAGTATTTT
TRBV2	-	TRBJ1-1	-	CASTGRVDTEAFF	TGTGCCAGCACCGGACGGGTTGACACTGAAGCTTTCTTT
TRBV5-1	-	TRBJ2-1	-	CASSLAGDTFYNEQFF	TGCGCCAGCAGCTTGGCCGGAGACACCTTCTACAATGAGCAGTTCTTC
TRBV4-3	-	TRBJ2-4	-	CASSQERVTANIQYF	TGCGCCAGCAGCCAAGAGAGGGTCACAGCAAACATTCAGTACTTC
TRBV28	once	TRBJ2-7	-	CASVTRSEQYF	TGTGCCAGCGTGACCCGGTCGGAGCAGTACTTC
TRBV4-2	few	TRBJ2-7	-	CASSQSRSSYEQYF	TGTGCCAGCAGTCAGTCCAGGAGCTCCTACGAGCAGTACTTC
TRBV11-1	-	TRBJ2-4	-	CASSLLGTPLAKNIQYF	TGTGCCAGCAGCTTATTAGGGACACCGCTAGCCAAAAACATTCAGTACTTC
TRBV4-2	-	TRBJ1-6	-	CASSQERRDSPLHF	TGTGCCAGCAGCCAAGAGCGGCGAGACTCACCCCTCCACTTT
TRBV6-5	-	TRBJ2-7	-	CASRKQGSRHDEQYF	TGTGCCAGCAGGAAACAGGGTTCAAGGCACGACGAGCAGTACTTC
TRBV9	-	TRBJ1-2	-	CASSVSQGHYGYTF	TGTGCCAGCAGCGTATCCCAGGGGCACTATGGCTACACCTTC
TRBV29-1	-	TRBJ2-5	-	CSVVRKVGETQYF	TGCAGCGTCGTTAGAAAAGTGGGAGAGACCCAGTACTTC
TRBV9	-	TRBJ2-4	-	CASSVEDRIQYF	TGTGCCAGCAGCGTGGAGGATAGGATTCAGTACTTC
TRBV27	few	TRBJ2-3	TRBD1	CASSLWGQRTDTQYF	TGTGCCAGCAGTTTATGGGGACAGCGCACAGATACGCAGTATTTT
TRBV6-1	-	TRBJ1-5	TRBD1	CASSVRTGGNQPQHF	TGTGCCAGCAGTGTACGGACAGGGGGCAATCAGCCCCAGCATTTT
TRBV29-1	-	TRBJ2-7	TRBD2	CSVARRLAGMHEQYF	TGCAGCGTTGCTCGGCGACTAGCGGGGATGCACGAGCAGTACTTC
TRBV5-4	-	TRBJ2-4	TRBD2	CASSGAGGADIQYF	TGTGCCAGCAGCGGTGCGGGGGGCGCGGACATTCAGTACTTC
TRBV28	-	TRBJ2-7	-	CASIPWGRVAGEQYF	TGTGCCAGCATCCCCTGGGGCAGGGTCGCCGGCGAGCAGTACTTC
TRBV15	-	TRBJ1-2	-	CATSSSDYGYTF	TGTGCCACCAGCAGTTCGGACTATGGCTACACCTTC
TRBV5-1	-	TRBJ2-3	TRBD2	CASGLAGVAYTQYF	TGCGCCAGCGGACTAGCGGGGGTAGCGTATACGCAGTATTTT
TRBV2	-	TRBJ1-6	-	CASSGGNSPLHF	TGTGCCAGCAGTGGAGGGAATTCACCCCTCCACTTT
TRBV9	-	TRBJ1-6	-	CASSVGALSPLHF	TGTGCCAGCAGCGTAGGGGCCCTTTCACCCCTCCACTTT
TRBV30	-	TRBJ2-2	TRBD1	CAWSPRTGGWTGELFF	TGTGCCTGGAGTCCCCGGACAGGGGGCTGGACCGGGGAGCTGTTTTTT
TRBV19	-	TRBJ1-2	-	CASRRSNYGYTF	TGTGCCAGTAGAAGATCTAACTATGGCTACACCTTC
TRBV29-1	few	TRBJ2-7	TRBD1	CSVGGTGPPYEQYF	TGCAGCGTTGGGGGGACAGGGCCACCCTACGAGCAGTACTTC
TRBV27	-	TRBJ1-4	-	CASSLRHDLTRGEKLFF	TGTGCCAGCAGTTTGCGCCACGACCTAACCCGGGGAGAAAAACTGTTTTTT
TRBV29-1	-	TRBJ2-1	-	CSVGQAPTYNEQFF	TGCAGCGTTGGACAGGCCCCCACCTACAATGAGCAGTTCTTC
TRBV7-2	-	TRBJ2-3	-	CASSLGMDTQYF	TGTGCCAGCAGCTTAGGAATGGATACGCAGTATTTT
TRBV2	-	TRBJ1-5	-	CASSRGLGNQPQHF	TGTGCCAGCAGTCGGGGCTTGGGCAATCAGCCCCAGCATTTT
TRBV30	-	TRBJ1-4	-	CAWSVGASTNEKLFF	TGTGCCTGGAGTGTTGGGGCATCTACTAATGAAAAACTGTTTTTT
TRBV4-3	-	TRBJ1-4	TRBD1	CASSQQTGSNEKLFF	TGCGCCAGCAGCCAACAGACAGGGAGTAATGAAAAACTGTTTTTT
TRBV4-2	-	TRBJ2-5	-	CASSQALSGGTQETQYF	TGTGCCAGCAGCCAAGCGCTATCAGGCGGGACCCAAGAGACCCAGTACTTC
TRBV7-2	-	TRBJ2-4	-	CASSPGGQGRGIQYF	TGTGCCAGCAGCCCGGGGGGCCAGGGTCGTGGCATTCAGTACTTC
TRBV9	few	TRBJ2-5	-	CASSARQDQETQYF	TGTGCCAGCAGCGCCAGACAGGACCAAGAGACCCAGTACTTC
TRBV29-1	-	TRBJ1-2	-	CSVQVTVSYGYTF	TGCAGCGTACAGGTGACAGTCTCCTATGGCTACACCTTC
TRBV7-2	-	TRBJ2-7	-	CASSRGQLSIDFPYEQYF	TGTGCCAGCAGCCGTGGACAGCTTTCAATCGATTTTCCCTACGAGCAGTACTTC
TRBV6-5	-	TRBJ2-4	-	CASSYGAKNIQYF	TGTGCCAGCAGTTACGGGGCCAAAAACATTCAGTACTTC
TRBV2	-	TRBJ1-5	-	CASIEGGDQPQHF	TGTGCCAGCATCGAAGGGGGGGATCAGCCCCAGCATTTT